This T cell receptor beta chain was captured in a study of identifying expanded T cells in peripheral blood. No infections or other immune events were documented during collection. Sequencing was performed with immunoSEQ multiplex PCR; in TCRdb, only in-frame clones are kept and a portion is missing. The sample records about 94,000 clones, 88% being singletons. Sequencing input: blood. The receptor was isolated from a person between 18 and 75 years old in good health.

The CDR3 DNA reads as TGTGCCAGCAGGCTAAGCGGGAGCTCCTACAATGAGCAGTTCTTC. Translation: CASRLSGSSYNEQFF. This chain uses TRBV7-2 with TRBJ2-1, with 8 bases lining up with TRBD2. The germline V gene has CDR1 SGHTA and CDR2 FQGNSA. CDR3 length: 15 amino acids. V shed 6 bases and J 0 bases; nucleotides not matched to a gene: 4.